This is a list of T cell receptor beta chains from one sample in a study of cytomegalovirus exposure and HLA in healthy donors. Clones were sequenced by immunoSEQ multiplex PCR, and TCRdb holds only the in-frame ones, with some missing. The sample has around 55,000 clones; about 77% are singletons. The sample was PBMCs. These receptors originate from a female donor in good health and CMV-seronegative. CDR3s include the opening cysteine and the closing phenylalanine or tryptophan. Fields, in order: D gene, V gene, clone size, J gene, CDR3 DNA, CDR3 protein. A D gene is named only where the DNA matches it firmly. Clone size is not always given. Where it is, it says once, few, many or a class for expanded clones.

D: TRBD1
V: TRBV18
size: .
J: TRBJ2-7
DNA: TGTGCCAGCTCCCCCGGGACAGGGCTCGAGCAGTACTTC
CDR3: CASSPGTGLEQYF

D: .
V: TRBV4-2
size: once
J: TRBJ1-2
DNA: TGTGCCAGCAGCGTAACAGGGAACTATGGCTACACCTTC
CDR3: CASSVTGNYGYTF

D: .
V: TRBV7-9
size: .
J: TRBJ1-1
DNA: TGTGCCAGCAGCTTCTCGGGCACTGAAGCTTTCTTT
CDR3: CASSFSGTEAFF

D: TRBD1
V: TRBV13
size: once
J: TRBJ1-6
DNA: TGTGCCAGCAGCGAAAGTGGGACAGGGAATTCACCCCTCCACTTT
CDR3: CASSESGTGNSPLHF

D: TRBD2
V: TRBV5-6
size: .
J: TRBJ2-1
DNA: TGTGCCAGCAGCTTGAGTGTACTAGCGGCTTCCTACAATGAGCAGTTCTTC
CDR3: CASSLSVLAASYNEQFF

D: .
V: TRBV2
size: .
J: TRBJ2-1
DNA: TGTGCCAGCAGTGAATTAGAGGGATTTGAGCAGTTCTTC
CDR3: CASSELEGFEQFF

D: .
V: TRBV4-1
size: .
J: TRBJ2-2
DNA: TGCGCCAGCAGCCAAGGTGAGCCGAACACCGGGGAGCTGTTTTTT
CDR3: CASSQGEPNTGELFF

D: TRBD1
V: TRBV4-1
size: .
J: TRBJ1-4
DNA: TGCGCCAGCAGCGAGGGACAGAGCAATGAAAAACTGTTTTTT
CDR3: CASSEGQSNEKLFF

D: TRBD2
V: TRBV2
size: .
J: TRBJ2-1
DNA: TGTGCCAGCAGTGGGACTAGCGGGAGGGGGAATGAGCAGTTCTTC
CDR3: CASSGTSGRGNEQFF

D: .
V: TRBV7-8
size: .
J: TRBJ1-4
DNA: TGTGCCAGCAGCTTAGGTCGGAGGGATGAAAAACTGTTTTTT
CDR3: CASSLGRRDEKLFF

D: .
V: TRBV5-4
size: few
J: TRBJ1-1
DNA: TGTGCCAGCACCCTAGATACTACGAACACTGAAGCTTTCTTT
CDR3: CASTLDTTNTEAFF

D: .
V: TRBV7-2
size: once
J: TRBJ1-2
DNA: TGTGCCAGCAGCCCGGGATACCTTAAGGAAGGCTACACCTTC
CDR3: CASSPGYLKEGYTF

D: .
V: TRBV7-3
size: .
J: TRBJ1-1
DNA: TGTGCCAGCAGCTTATGGGGGGGCACTGAAGCTTTCTTT
CDR3: CASSLWGGTEAFF

D: .
V: TRBV9
size: .
J: TRBJ1-1
DNA: TGTGCCAGCAGCGCCCACCGCGGGGGGGTAGGCACTGAAGCTTTCTTT
CDR3: CASSAHRGGVGTEAFF

D: .
V: TRBV7-9
size: .
J: TRBJ2-1
DNA: TGTGCCAGCAGCTTGCTAGCCGGGAGCCCCCATGAGCAGTTCTTC
CDR3: CASSLLAGSPHEQFF

D: TRBD1
V: TRBV11-2
size: .
J: TRBJ2-7
DNA: TGTGCCAGCAGCTTTGGGACAGGGTTAACCTACGAGCAGTACTTC
CDR3: CASSFGTGLTYEQYF

D: .
V: TRBV7-2
size: once
J: TRBJ2-6
DNA: TGTGCCAGCAGCGTCCAGGGGCTGGCTGGGGCCAACGTCCTGACTTTC
CDR3: CASSVQGLAGANVLTF

D: TRBD1
V: TRBV19
size: once
J: TRBJ2-6
DNA: TGTGCCAGTAGTGTAGGGACAGGGGACTCTGGGGCCAACGTCCTGACTTTC
CDR3: CASSVGTGDSGANVLTF

D: .
V: TRBV10-3
size: .
J: TRBJ2-3
DNA: TGTGCCATCAGTGTGCTGGGGGCGGCAGATACGCAGTATTTT
CDR3: CAISVLGAADTQYF

D: .
V: TRBV5-1
size: .
J: TRBJ2-1
DNA: TGCGCCAGCAGCTTGGACGGGAGCGTCTACAATGAGCAGTTCTTC
CDR3: CASSLDGSVYNEQFF

D: TRBD1
V: TRBV19
size: .
J: TRBJ1-5
DNA: TGTGCCAGTAGTCCCCGGACAGGGGGTAGCAATCAGCCCCAGCATTTT
CDR3: CASSPRTGGSNQPQHF

D: TRBD1
V: TRBV28
size: .
J: TRBJ2-7
DNA: TGTGCCAGCAGCCCCTCAAGGACAGGGTCTTACGAGCAGTACTTC
CDR3: CASSPSRTGSYEQYF

D: .
V: TRBV25-1
size: .
J: TRBJ2-7
DNA: TGTGCCAGCAGTGAATCGGTGGTGTCCTACGAGCAGTACTTC
CDR3: CASSESVVSYEQYF

D: .
V: TRBV19
size: .
J: TRBJ1-6
DNA: TGTGCCAGTATGATGGGACATCATAATTCACCCCTCCACTTT
CDR3: CASMMGHHNSPLHF

D: .
V: TRBV28
size: .
J: TRBJ1-2
DNA: TGTGCCAGCAGTTTTAGGGAGGCCTACACCTTC
CDR3: CASSFREAYTF

D: TRBD1
V: TRBV5-1
size: .
J: TRBJ1-2
DNA: TGCGCCAGCAGCTTGGACAGGGGGCCTTATGGCTACACCTTC
CDR3: CASSLDRGPYGYTF

D: TRBD1
V: TRBV7-9
size: .
J: TRBJ2-3
DNA: TGTGCCAGCAGCTTGTGGGGACAGGGGACAGATACGCAGTATTTT
CDR3: CASSLWGQGTDTQYF

D: TRBD2
V: TRBV4-3
size: .
J: TRBJ2-1
DNA: TGCGCCAGCAGCCATATTAAAGCGGGAAACGACAATGAGCAGTTCTTC
CDR3: CASSHIKAGNDNEQFF

D: TRBD2
V: TRBV9
size: .
J: TRBJ2-1
DNA: TGTGCCAGCAGCGTAGAGAGCGGGGGGTACAATGAGCAGTTCTTC
CDR3: CASSVESGGYNEQFF

D: TRBD2
V: TRBV4-2
size: few
J: TRBJ2-5
DNA: TGTGCCAGCAGCCAAGAACTAGCGGGAGGGAGGACCCAAGAGACCCAGTACTTC
CDR3: CASSQELAGGRTQETQYF

D: TRBD2
V: TRBV6-5
size: .
J: TRBJ2-7
DNA: TGTGCCAGCAGTCGGGACTACTACGAGCAGTACTTC
CDR3: CASSRDYYEQYF

D: TRBD1
V: TRBV9
size: .
J: TRBJ1-2
DNA: TGTGCCAGCAGCCCCGAAGGGGGCAGGAGCTATGGCTACACCTTC
CDR3: CASSPEGGRSYGYTF

D: TRBD2
V: TRBV30
size: .
J: TRBJ2-1
DNA: TGTGCCTGGAGCGGGGGGGCGGGTGAGCAGTTCTTC
CDR3: CAWSGGAGEQFF

D: TRBD1
V: TRBV5-6
size: .
J: TRBJ1-1
DNA: TGTGCCAGCAGCTCAGAACAGGGGCACACTGAAGCTTTCTTT
CDR3: CASSSEQGHTEAFF

D: TRBD1
V: TRBV5-4
size: .
J: TRBJ1-1
DNA: TGTGCCAGCAGCCCCCTCCGGGACAGGGGGTCGGACACTGAAGCTTTCTTT
CDR3: CASSPLRDRGSDTEAFF

D: .
V: TRBV5-1
size: .
J: TRBJ2-7
DNA: TGCGCCAGCAGCTTGGTCGCAGGGAAGTACGAGCAGTACTTC
CDR3: CASSLVAGKYEQYF

D: TRBD1
V: TRBV7-2
size: .
J: TRBJ2-1
DNA: TGTGCCAGCAGACCCCCCAGACCCGGGACAGGGAAGTTCTTC
CDR3: CASRPPRPGTGKFF

D: TRBD1
V: TRBV6-1
size: .
J: TRBJ1-1
DNA: TGTGCCAGCAGTGAGCTACAGGGGTCGGTGATCACTGAAGCTTTCTTT
CDR3: CASSELQGSVITEAFF

D: .
V: TRBV27
size: few
J: TRBJ2-2
DNA: TGTGCCAGCAGTCTGACAGAAAACACCGGGGAGCTGTTTTTT
CDR3: CASSLTENTGELFF

D: TRBD2
V: TRBV7-9
size: .
J: TRBJ2-7
DNA: TGTGCCAGCAGCTTAGCTGGGACTAGCGGGGTGGGGGAGCAGTACTTC
CDR3: CASSLAGTSGVGEQYF

D: .
V: TRBV9
size: .
J: TRBJ1-2
DNA: TGTGCCAGCAGCAAACGATCGGACAGATGGGATGGCTACACCTTC
CDR3: CASSKRSDRWDGYTF

D: TRBD1
V: TRBV30
size: .
J: TRBJ2-1
DNA: TGTGCCTGGGCCAGACAGGGCCTACAGTTCTTC
CDR3: CAWARQGLQFF

D: .
V: TRBV9
size: .
J: TRBJ2-3
DNA: TGTGCCAGCAGCGTAGAGTTGCGGATCAATACGCAGTATTTT
CDR3: CASSVELRINTQYF

D: TRBD2
V: TRBV10-2
size: .
J: TRBJ2-5
DNA: TGCGCCAGCACGGGGACTAGCGGCCGGGGAGAGACCCAGTACTTC
CDR3: CASTGTSGRGETQYF

D: .
V: TRBV18
size: few
J: TRBJ1-1
DNA: TGTGCCAGCTCACCGCGCCCGATTGAAGCTTTCTTT
CDR3: CASSPRPIEAFF

D: TRBD2
V: TRBV4-3
size: .
J: TRBJ2-7
DNA: TGCGCCAGCAGCCAAGGGACTAGCGTATACGAGCAGTACTTC
CDR3: CASSQGTSVYEQYF

D: .
V: TRBV28
size: .
J: TRBJ1-1
DNA: TGTGCCAGCAGCCAATGGGGGGGCACTGAAGCTTTCTTT
CDR3: CASSQWGGTEAFF

D: TRBD2
V: TRBV19
size: .
J: TRBJ2-7
DNA: TGTGCCAGTGCGGGATCGCTAGCGGGAGTTCCGCCCTACGAGCAGTACTTC
CDR3: CASAGSLAGVPPYEQYF

D: TRBD1
V: TRBV5-5
size: .
J: TRBJ2-2
DNA: TGTGCCAGCAGCTTGGGTACAGGGGGCACCGGGGAGCTGTTTTTT
CDR3: CASSLGTGGTGELFF

D: TRBD1
V: TRBV27
size: .
J: TRBJ1-2
DNA: TGTGCCAGCAGTTTATGGTCAGGGGGCGGTGGCTACACCTTC
CDR3: CASSLWSGGGGYTF

D: TRBD2
V: TRBV5-1
size: .
J: TRBJ2-1
DNA: TGTGCCAGCAGATTAGCGGGAGAGTCTAATGAGCAGTTCTTC
CDR3: CASRLAGESNEQFF

D: TRBD1
V: TRBV4-3
size: few
J: TRBJ2-3
DNA: TGCGCCAGCAGCCGAGAAGGACAGGGGGGCACAGATACGCAGTATTTT
CDR3: CASSREGQGGTDTQYF

D: TRBD2
V: TRBV19
size: .
J: TRBJ2-7
DNA: TGTGCCAGTAGTCCCGGGGGGGAGCAGTACTTC
CDR3: CASSPGGEQYF

D: TRBD1
V: TRBV19
size: .
J: TRBJ1-2
DNA: TGTGCCAGTAGTACCCCGGGCGGGACAGCTTATGGCTACACCTTC
CDR3: CASSTPGGTAYGYTF

D: .
V: TRBV9
size: .
J: TRBJ2-7
DNA: TGTGCCAGCAGCGCCTCCGGACAGTTATACGAGCAGTACTTC
CDR3: CASSASGQLYEQYF

D: TRBD1
V: TRBV7-8
size: once
J: TRBJ1-5
DNA: TGTGCCAGCAGCGCTCGACAGGGTCTTCAGCCCCAGCATTTT
CDR3: CASSARQGLQPQHF

D: .
V: TRBV2
size: .
J: TRBJ2-1
DNA: TGTGCCAGCAGTCTGTACAATGAGCAGTTCTTC
CDR3: CASSLYNEQFF

D: .
V: TRBV30
size: .
J: TRBJ2-3
DNA: TGTGCCTGGAGTGAGCAGGGTACGCAGTATTTT
CDR3: CAWSEQGTQYF

D: TRBD1
V: TRBV19
size: few
J: TRBJ1-4
DNA: TGTGCCAGTAGTGTGGACAGGGCGGGAAATGAAAAACTGTTTTTT
CDR3: CASSVDRAGNEKLFF

D: .
V: TRBV2
size: once
J: TRBJ1-4
DNA: TGTGCCAGCAGTGAGCTCTCTGGGGGCGACGAAAAACTGTTTTTT
CDR3: CASSELSGGDEKLFF